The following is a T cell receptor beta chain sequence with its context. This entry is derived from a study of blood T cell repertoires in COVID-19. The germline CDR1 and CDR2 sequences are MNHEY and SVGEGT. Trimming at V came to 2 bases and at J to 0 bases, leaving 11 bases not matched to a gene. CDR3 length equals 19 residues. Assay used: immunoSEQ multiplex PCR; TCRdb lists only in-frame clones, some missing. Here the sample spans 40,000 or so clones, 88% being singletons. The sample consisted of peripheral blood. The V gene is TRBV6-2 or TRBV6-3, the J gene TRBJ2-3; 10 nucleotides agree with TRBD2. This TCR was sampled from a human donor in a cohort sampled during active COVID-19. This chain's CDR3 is CASSYRGSGGARSTDTQYF. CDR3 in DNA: TGTGCCAGCAGTTACAGGGGGAGCGGGGGGGCCAGGAGCACAGATACGCAGTATTTT.